This passage covers 5 T cell receptor beta chains from one sample sequenced in a study of beta chain features in type 1 diabetes. Study conclusions and caveats: Moderate but significant shortening of TCRB CDR3s was recorded in all four CD4+ subsets from Type 1 diabetes patients.

Investigators reverse transcribed all isolated RNA, so they sequenced expressed TCRB transcripts. Some clones are missing from TCRdb's copy, which holds only in-frame ones; the method was immunoSEQ multiplex PCR. The table has roughly 240,000 clones, 24% seen once; the top ten hold about 0.012%. Their target antigens are unknown. Sequenced sample: naive CD4+ T cells from blood. All receptors derive from a young woman with type 1 diabetes.

This CDR3 reads CASSLALAGVSNEQFF. As DNA, the CDR3 is TGCGCCAGCAGCTTGGCTCTAGCGGGAGTTTCGAATGAGCAGTTCTTC. The chain has TRBV5-1 and TRBJ2-1; 10 bases align to TRBD2. Per the germline V gene, CDR1 is SGHRS and CDR2 is YFSETQ. The CDR3 has 16 residues. V was clipped by 0 bases and J by 7 bases; unmatched bases: 7.

V and J are TRBV5-6 and TRBJ2-6; no definite D call. Germline values: CDR1 SGHDT, CDR2 YYEEEE. The V gene lost 2 bases and the J gene lost 0 bases, with 3 bases spanning the gap. The CDR3 runs 14 residues. CDR3 region: CASSFGSGANVLTF. CDR3 nucleotides: TGTGCCAGCAGCTTCGGCTCTGGGGCCAACGTCCTGACTTTC.

This chain connects TRBV29-1 to TRBJ2-2, with TRBD2 identical over 8 bases. Germline V CDR1 and CDR2: SQVTM, ANQGSEA. The CDR3 totals 15 residues. V lost 4 bases, J lost 3 bases, and 7 bases stayed unmatched. CDR3 amino acids: CSVGASGLYTGELFF. The CDR3 DNA reads as TGCAGCGTTGGGGCTAGCGGGTTGTACACCGGGGAGCTGTTTTTT.

The rearrangement links TRBV30 to TRBJ2-7, with TRBD1 matching 9 bases. CDR3 size: 14 residues. V lost 4 bases, J lost 4 bases, and 8 bases stayed unmatched. Germline CDR1 reads GTSNPN; CDR2 reads SVGIG (reference sequence). The CDR3 reads CAWTQGGQGYEQYF. CDR3 sequence (DNA): TGTGCCTGGACCCAGGGGGGACAGGGTTACGAGCAGTACTTC.

V gene TRBV4-1 combines with J gene TRBJ2-2; D call uncertain. This CDR3 contains 16 residues. Trimming took off 0 bases at V and 0 bases at J, with 8 bases between the two ends. CDR1 and CDR2 from the germline V gene are MGHRA and YSYEKL. The CDR3: CASSQDVGSNTGELFF. In DNA form, the CDR3 reads TGCGCCAGCAGCCAAGATGTGGGCTCGAACACCGGGGAGCTGTTTTTT.